These 10 T cell receptor beta chains originate from one sample sequenced in a study of beta chain features in type 1 diabetes. Study-wide findings and caveats: Across all four CD4+ subsets, people with type 1 diabetes showed modestly shorter TCRB CDR3s.

These receptors have no identified antigens. The authors reverse transcribed all of the isolated RNA, so sequencing captured expressed TCRB transcripts. The table came from immunoSEQ multiplex PCR; TCRdb's copy has only in-frame clones and leaves some out. The sample gives around 280,000 clones, over 12% of which show up once; 0.015% is in the top ten. Sequencing input: naive CD4+ T cells from blood. Every receptor here comes from a man aged 18-30 years with type 1 diabetes.

Only a few counts were recorded for this clone. The chain joins TRBV2 to TRBJ1-2; possibly TRBD1 for D (6 bases). CDR1 and CDR2 from the germline V gene are SNHLY and FYNNEI. There are 15 residues in the CDR3. Trimming took 0 bases from V and 8 from J, leaving 16 bases between them. The CDR3 loop is CASSEAQGTIKGYTF. The CDR3 DNA reads TGTGCCAGCAGTGAAGCGCAGGGGACAATCAAAGGCTACACCTTC.

This clone was counted between two and nine times. The CDR3 coding sequence is TGTGCCAGCAGCCGGGGACTGACAGGGGGCGCAGATACGCAGTATTTT. Amino acids: CASSRGLTGGADTQYF. V usage is TRBV5-6 and J usage is TRBJ2-3, with TRBD1 identical over 10 bases. CDR1 is SGHDT, CDR2 YYEEEE, per germline. The CDR3 is made up of 16 amino acids. J was trimmed by 4 bases and V by 4 bases; bases with no gene match: 9.

J is TRBJ1-5 and V is TRBV19; the D gene is possibly TRBD1 (6 bases). This CDR3 is built from 13 residues. Trimming pared 6 bases from V and 5 bases from J, leaving 11 bases between. CDR1 is LNHDA and CDR2 is SQIVND in the germline V gene (reference sequence). This CDR3 reads CASSTTGYQPQHF. CDR3 sequence (DNA): TGTGCCAGTAGCACAACAGGGTATCAGCCCCAGCATTTT. Based on the CDR3 plus reference TRBV19 and TRBJ1-5, the full variable domain is DGGITQSPKYLFRKEGQNVTLSCEQNLNHDAMYWYRQDPGQGLRLIYYSQIVNDFQKGDIAEGYSVSREKKESFPLTVTSAQKNPTAFYLCASSTTGYQPQHFGDGTRLSIL.

The rearrangement uses TRBV27 and TRBJ1-1, with 9 nucleotides matching TRBD1. CDR1 is MNHEY and CDR2 is SMNVEV in the germline V gene (reference sequence). The CDR3 has 14 amino acids. V dropped 4 bases and J dropped 11; count of bases not matched to a gene: 11. CDR3: CASSSSPQGAQAFF. Written as DNA, the CDR3 is TGTGCCAGCAGTTCATCCCCACAGGGGGCTCAGGCTTTCTTT.

As to this clone: The junction does not match germline at one end; this may be a read error. J is TRBJ1-3 and V is TRBV28; D gene ambiguous. The CDR3 has 11 residues. Germline CDR1 MDHEN, CDR2 SYDVKM. CDR3 in DNA: TGTGCCAGCAGTTTACTGCAGTCGTTTCATTTT. Protein product: CASSLLQSFHF.

CDR3: CASSRITPGRETQYF. CDR3 coding DNA: TGTGCCAGCTCACGAATAACTCCAGGGCGGGAGACCCAGTACTTC. This chain links TRBV18 with TRBJ2-5; perhaps TRBD1 as D (5 bases). Deletions cut 4 bases from V and 5 bases from J, with 17 bases between. In germline, CDR1 is KGHSH, CDR2 LQKENI. The CDR3 contains 15 residues.

This clone was seen a few times. The chain recombines TRBV9 with TRBJ1-2; 7 bases line up with TRBD1. Germline V gives CDR1 SGDLS, CDR2 YYNGEE. CDR3 length: 16 residues. The V and J ends lost 0 bases and 6 bases, in that order; junction bases with no gene match: 11. CDR3 protein: CASSVATGAQGDGYTF. CDR3 DNA: TGTGCCAGCAGCGTAGCTACAGGGGCTCAGGGGGATGGCTACACCTTC.

This clone was seen a few times. The chain has TRBV15 and TRBJ2-7; the match to TRBD1 covers 9 bases. V was clipped by 3 bases and J by 3 bases; unmatched bases: 3. The CDR3 contains 14 residues. Germline assignment: CDR1 LNHNV and CDR2 YYDKDF (reference sequence). The DNA of the CDR3 is TGTGCCACCAGCAGGGACAGGGGCCTCTACGAGCAGTACTTC. The encoded protein is CATSRDRGLYEQYF.

The chain combines TRBV9 with TRBJ2-7; TRBD1 aligns across 7 bases. Trimming at V came to 4 bases and at J to 4 bases, leaving 11 bases not matched to a gene. Germline loops: CDR1 SGDLS, CDR2 YYNGEE. This CDR3 comprises 15 residues. The CDR3 DNA is TGTGCCAGCAGCCCACACAGGACAGGTGGGTACGAGCAGTACTTC. This gives the protein CASSPHRTGGYEQYF.

This clone was found a few times. This chain links TRBV27 with TRBJ1-2; the match to TRBD1 covers 7 bases. Germline loops: CDR1 MNHEY, CDR2 SMNVEV (reference sequence). The ends lost 4 bases at V and 6 bases at J; junction bases unmatched: 14. The CDR3 spans 16 residues. The CDR3 DNA is TGTGCCAGCAGTTACACGGAGGGGGCTGGTTTAAATGGCTACACCTTC. Protein sequence: CASSYTEGAGLNGYTF.